This entry describes one TCR beta chain. The CDR3 length is 13 residues. Germline CDR1 and CDR2: SQVTM and ANQGSEA. Trimming removed 5 bases from V and 8 bases from J, with 18 bases in between. Clones were read by immunoSEQ multiplex PCR, and TCRdb kept only the in-frame ones, dropping some. The sample yields approximately 660,000 clones, 88% seen once. This sample stems from a study of shared T cell receptors in the human thymus. This same sample was also taken into another study, of human thymus T cells. That source reports: Donors were healthy Finnish babies undergoing corrective operations for congenital heart defects. The source of the thymus tissue was resections taken during corrective heart surgery. Thymic and blood repertoires seemed to favor certain V and J genes. Related research examined unrelated individuals and reported that their thymic repertoires overlapped highly.

This chain connects TRBV29-1 to TRBJ1-1; no firm D call. The source of this sequence is a boy less than two years old with a congenital heart defect. Source material: thymocytes. The CDR3 bases are TGCAGCGTTCCGGCAGGCCCAGATATAGAAGCTTTCTTT. Its protein is CSVPAGPDIEAFF.